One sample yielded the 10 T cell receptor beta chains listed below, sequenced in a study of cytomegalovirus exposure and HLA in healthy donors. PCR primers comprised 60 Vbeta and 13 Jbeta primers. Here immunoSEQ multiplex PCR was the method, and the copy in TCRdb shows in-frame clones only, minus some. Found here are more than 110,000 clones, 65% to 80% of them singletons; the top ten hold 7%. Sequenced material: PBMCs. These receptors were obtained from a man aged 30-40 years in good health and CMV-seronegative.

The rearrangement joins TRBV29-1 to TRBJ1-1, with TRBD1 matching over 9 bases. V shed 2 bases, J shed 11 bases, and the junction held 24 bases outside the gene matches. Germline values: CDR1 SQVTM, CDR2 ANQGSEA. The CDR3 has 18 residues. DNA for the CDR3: TGCAGCGTTGAATCGTTTATAGACAGGGGGGGGATATCTAATTTGGCTTTCTTT. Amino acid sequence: CSVESFIDRGGISNLAFF.

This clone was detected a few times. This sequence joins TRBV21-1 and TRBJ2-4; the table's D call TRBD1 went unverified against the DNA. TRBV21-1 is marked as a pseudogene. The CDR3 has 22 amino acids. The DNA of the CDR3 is TGTGCCAGCAGCAAAAAGAGGGATGTAGGGGACAGGGTTTTGAGTACAAGGAACATTCAGTACTTC. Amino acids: CASSKKRDVGDRVLSTRNIQYF.

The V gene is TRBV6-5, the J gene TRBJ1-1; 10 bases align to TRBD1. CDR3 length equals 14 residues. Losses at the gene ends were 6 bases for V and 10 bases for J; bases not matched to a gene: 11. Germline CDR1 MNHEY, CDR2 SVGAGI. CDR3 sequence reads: CASSQTGGAGAAFF. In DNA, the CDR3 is TGTGCCAGCAGCCAGACAGGGGGCGCGGGGGCAGCTTTCTTT.

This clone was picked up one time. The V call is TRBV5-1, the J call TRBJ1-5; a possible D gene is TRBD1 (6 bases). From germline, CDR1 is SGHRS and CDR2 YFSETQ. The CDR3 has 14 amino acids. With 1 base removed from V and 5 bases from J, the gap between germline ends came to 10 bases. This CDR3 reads CASSLWGGDQPQHF. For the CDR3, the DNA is TGCGCCAGCAGCTTGTGGGGGGGCGATCAGCCCCAGCATTTT.

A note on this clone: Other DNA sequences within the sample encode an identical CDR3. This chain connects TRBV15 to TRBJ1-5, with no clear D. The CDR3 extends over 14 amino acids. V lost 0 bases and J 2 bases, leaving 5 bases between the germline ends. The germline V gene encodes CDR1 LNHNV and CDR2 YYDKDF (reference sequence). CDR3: CATSRDRGNQPQHF. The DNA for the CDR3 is TGTGCCACCAGCAGAGATAGAGGCAATCAGCCCCAGCATTTT.

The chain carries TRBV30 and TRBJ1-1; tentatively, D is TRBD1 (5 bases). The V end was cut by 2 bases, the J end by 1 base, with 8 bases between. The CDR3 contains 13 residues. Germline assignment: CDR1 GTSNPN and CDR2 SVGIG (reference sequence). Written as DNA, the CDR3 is TGTGCCTGGAGTCTAACAGGGAACACTGAAGCTTTCTTT. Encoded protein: CAWSLTGNTEAFF. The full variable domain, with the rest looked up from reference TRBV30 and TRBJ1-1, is SQTIHQWPATLVQPVGSPLSLECTVEGTSNPNLYWYRQAAGRGLQLLFYSVGIGQISSEVPQNLSASRPQDRQFILSSKKLLLSDSGFYLCAWSLTGNTEAFFGQGTRLTVV.

CDR3 protein: CASSMAGQMNTEAFF. CDR3 bases: TGTGCCAGCAGTATGGCCGGACAAATGAACACTGAAGCTTTCTTT. This chain joins TRBV6-1 and TRBJ1-1, with D possibly being TRBD1 (5 bases). The CDR3 contains 15 residues. The V gene's germline CDR1 is MNHNS and CDR2 SASEGT. Between the trimmed V and J ends, which lost 5 bases and 0 bases, there was a span of 13 bases.

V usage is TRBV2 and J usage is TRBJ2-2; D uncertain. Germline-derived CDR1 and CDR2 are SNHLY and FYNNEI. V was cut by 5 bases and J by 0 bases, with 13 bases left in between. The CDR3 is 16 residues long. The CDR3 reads CASSPPWATNTGELFF. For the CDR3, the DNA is TGTGCCAGCAGTCCCCCTTGGGCTACGAACACCGGGGAGCTGTTTTTT. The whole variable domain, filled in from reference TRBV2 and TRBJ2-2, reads EPEVTQTPSHQVTQMGQEVILRCVPISNHLYFYWYRQILGQKVEFLVSFYNNEISEKSEIFDDQFSVERPDGSNFTLKIRSTKLEDSAMYFCASSPPWATNTGELFFGEGSRLTVL.

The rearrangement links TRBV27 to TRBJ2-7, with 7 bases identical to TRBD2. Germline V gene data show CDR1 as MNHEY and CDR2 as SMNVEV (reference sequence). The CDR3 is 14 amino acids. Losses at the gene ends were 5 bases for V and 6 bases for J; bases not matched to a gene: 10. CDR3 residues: CASSLVEGGAEQYF. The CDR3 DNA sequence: TGTGCCAGCAGTCTAGTTGAGGGAGGGGCCGAGCAGTACTTC.

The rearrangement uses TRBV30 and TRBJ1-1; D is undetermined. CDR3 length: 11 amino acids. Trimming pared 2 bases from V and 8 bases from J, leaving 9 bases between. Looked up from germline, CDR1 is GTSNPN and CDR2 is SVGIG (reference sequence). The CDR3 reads CAWSLYQEAFF. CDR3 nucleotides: TGTGCCTGGAGTTTATATCAGGAAGCTTTCTTT.